Below, 23 T cell receptor beta chains from the same sample are listed, as sequenced in a study of T cells in Graves' hyperthyroidism and ophthalmopathy. Amplified regions were TCR beta CDR3 sequences from RNA transcripts. With the HTBI primer set, the TCR CDR3 went through a first round of RT-PCR. MiXCR, applied by TCRdb to the multiplex PCR reads, yields one record per CDR3 protein. The table has about 96,000 distinct CDR3 sequences, under 65% seen once. The sequenced sample consisted of blood. Source of these receptors: a woman in her thirties or forties with Graves' hyperthyroidism.

This sequence joins TRBV10-3 and TRBJ1-6; D is unclear. The V end lost 0 bases, the J end lost 1 base, and 7 bases lay between the germline ends. The germline V gene has CDR1 ENHRY and CDR2 SYGVKD. The CDR3 totals 16 residues. CDR3 protein: CAISESKGSYNSPLHF. Here the CDR3 DNA reads TGTGCCATCAGTGAGTCGAAAGGGTCCTATAATTCACCCCTCCACTTT.

This clonotype was picked up many times. The chain joins TRBV27 to TRBJ1-2; D gene uncertain. The CDR3 is 15 amino acids. Trimming cost V 2 bases and J 3 bases, with 13 bases left between them. CDR1 and CDR2 from the germline V gene are MNHEY and SMNVEV (reference sequence). Here the CDR3 reads CASSLGPTYHYGYTF. CDR3 DNA sequence: TGTGCCAGCAGTTTAGGACCGACGTACCACTATGGCTACACCTTC.

The genes are TRBV12-3 or TRBV12-4 and TRBJ1-2; TRBD1 might be the D (5 bases). With 1 base removed from V and 4 bases from J, the gap between germline ends came to 10 bases. The CDR3 consists of 14 residues. CDR3 sequence: CASSLGGASYGYTF. The CDR3 coding sequence is TGTGCCAGCAGTTTAGGAGGGGCAAGCTATGGCTACACCTTC.

This clonotype was seen ten or more times. This sequence may be a read error, since a much larger clone differs from it by one base. This chain connects TRBV5-1 to TRBJ1-1, with 11 bases identical to TRBD1. Germline V gene lookup returns CDR1 SGHRS and CDR2 YFSETQ. This CDR3 comprises 16 residues. CDR3 coding DNA: TGCGCCAACAGCTTGGGACAGGGGGGGGTGAACACTGAAGCTTTCTTT. It yields the protein CANSLGQGGVNTEAFF.

The genes are TRBV15 and TRBJ2-6; TRBD1 matches at 7 bases. Germline-derived CDR1 and CDR2 are LNHNV and YYDKDF (reference sequence). The CDR3 consists of 17 residues. V was pared by 0 bases and J by 0 bases, with 2 bases of the junction left unmatched. The CDR3: CATSRDRGSSGANVLTF. DNA of the CDR3: TGTGCCACCAGCAGAGACAGGGGGAGCTCTGGGGCCAACGTCCTGACTTTC.

On this clonotype: The junction departs from germline at one end; a sequencing error may be responsible. V is TRBV14 and J is TRBJ2-5, with D possibly being TRBD1 (5 bases). Germline CDR1 is SGHDN and CDR2 is FVKESK. The CDR3 loop spans 9 amino acids. In nucleotides, the CDR3 is TGTGCCAGCAGCCGACCCCAGGGCTTC. Encoded protein: CASSRPQGF.

The rearrangement links TRBV10-3 to TRBJ1-2, with D maybe TRBD1 (6 bases). The CDR3 consists of 14 residues. Trimming took off 4 bases at V and 4 bases at J, with 13 bases between the two ends. The V gene's germline CDR1 is ENHRY and CDR2 SYGVKD. This chain's CDR3 is CAISAYRDTYGYTF. The CDR3 nucleotides read TGTGCCATCAGTGCATACCGGGACACCTATGGCTACACCTTC.

In its sample, this clonotype was seen many times. This chain connects TRBV19 to TRBJ2-7; no firm D call. This CDR3 spans 14 amino acids. V was shortened by 2 bases and J by 2 bases, with 10 bases between the two germline ends. Germline V gene lookup returns CDR1 LNHDA and CDR2 SQIVND (reference sequence). The CDR3 is CASSIWGRTYEQYF. The DNA for the CDR3 is TGTGCCAGTAGTATATGGGGTCGGACCTACGAGCAGTACTTC.

Comments on this clonotype: One junction end does not reproduce the germline sequence, and a read error may be involved. The chain couples TRBV9 to TRBJ2-5; the match to TRBD2 covers 10 bases. Germline values: CDR1 SGDLS, CDR2 YYNGEE. The CDR3 runs to 16 residues. The CDR3 DNA reads as TGTTCCAGCAGCCCGGGACTTGGACTAGCGGCAAGGACCCAGTACTTC. This codes for CSSSPGLGLAARTQYF.

V usage is TRBV29-1 and J usage is TRBJ2-7, with TRBD1 as a possible D gene (6 bases). Germline V gene data show CDR1 as SQVTM and CDR2 as ANQGSEA. This CDR3 has 12 residues. Trimming stripped 2 bases from V and 3 bases from J, with 8 bases between. Here the CDR3 DNA reads TGCAGCGTTGAACGGGACAACTACGAGCAGTACTTC. This sequence encodes CSVERDNYEQYF.

This clonotype appeared a few times. This rearrangement joins TRBV7-3 to TRBJ2-1; D call uncertain. This CDR3 spans 13 amino acids. V lost 0 bases, J lost 4 bases, and 4 bases lay in between. Per the germline V gene, CDR1 is SGHTA and CDR2 is FQGTGA. The CDR3 DNA sequence: TGTGCCAGCAGCTTAACCGGGTACAATGAGCAGTTCTTC. Translated: CASSLTGYNEQFF.

This clonotype was seen just once. This chain uses TRBV29-1 with TRBJ2-5, with D perhaps matching TRBD2 (6 bases). The V gene lost 8 bases and the J gene lost 5 bases, with 18 bases spanning the gap. The germline V gene encodes CDR1 SQVTM and CDR2 ANQGSEA. The length of the CDR3 is 13 residues. CDR3 nucleotide sequence: TGCAGCTTTCCAGGCGGGGCGGGGGAGACCCAGTACTTC. Translated: CSFPGGAGETQYF.

The table lists this clonotype with many counts. The rearrangement links TRBV29-1 to TRBJ2-7, with D maybe TRBD1 (6 bases). The V and J ends lost 3 bases and 4 bases respectively, with 10 bases between them. The germline CDR1 and CDR2 sequences are SQVTM and ANQGSEA. The CDR3 is 12 residues long. CDR3 loop: CSVEGHGYEQYF. CDR3 coding DNA: TGCAGCGTTGAGGGACACGGGTACGAGCAGTACTTC.

The chain is built from TRBV24-1 and TRBJ2-1; 8 bases agree with TRBD2. Germline CDR1 is KGHDR and CDR2 is SFDVKD. The CDR3 is 14 residues long. Losses at the gene ends were 5 bases for V and 6 bases for J; bases not matched to a gene: 5. This CDR3 reads CATSGSGSGNEQFF. The DNA of the CDR3 is TGTGCCACCAGTGGCAGCGGGAGTGGCAATGAGCAGTTCTTC.

This clonotype occurred many times. This chain connects TRBV19 to TRBJ1-2; unclear D gene. The V gene's germline CDR1 is LNHDA and CDR2 SQIVND (reference sequence). CDR3 length: 15 residues. V shed 0 bases and J shed 3 bases, with 11 bases lying between them. CDR3 loop: CASSIDWTDYYGYTF. The CDR3 DNA reads TGTGCCAGTAGTATAGATTGGACGGACTACTATGGCTACACCTTC.

V usage is TRBV20-1 and J usage is TRBJ2-7, with TRBD1 as a possible D gene (5 bases). Trimming took 3 bases from V and 5 from J, leaving 5 bases between them. CDR1 is DFQATT, CDR2 SNEGSKA, per germline (reference sequence). The CDR3 covers 10 residues. In nucleotides, the CDR3 is TGCAGTGCTAGCAGGGACGAGCAGTACTTC. It is translated as CSASRDEQYF.

The V call is TRBV7-9, the J call TRBJ2-7, with D possibly being TRBD2 (6 bases). V lost 7 bases and J 3 bases, leaving 16 bases between the germline ends. The CDR3 is 14 amino acids. The V gene's germline CDR1 is SEHNR and CDR2 FQNEAQ (reference sequence). This chain's CDR3 is CASTSGRERYEQYF. CDR3 nucleotide sequence: TGTGCCAGCACCTCGGGCCGGGAGCGCTACGAGCAGTACTTC.

The chain is built from TRBV20-1 and TRBJ2-7, with 14 bases identical to TRBD2. Unmatched junction bases numbered 8, after V lost 7 bases and J lost 3 bases. Germline CDR1 reads DFQATT; CDR2 reads SNEGSKA (reference sequence). The CDR3 has 15 residues. This chain's CDR3 is CSVRGGLAGDYEQYF. CDR3 DNA sequence: TGCAGTGTTAGGGGGGGACTAGCGGGAGACTACGAGCAGTACTTC.

DNA of the CDR3: TGTGCCAGCCGGACAGGGGACTATGGCTACACCTTC. This translates into CASRTGDYGYTF. V is TRBV2 and J is TRBJ1-2; 9 bases line up with TRBD1. This CDR3 contains 12 residues. The germline V gene has CDR1 SNHLY and CDR2 FYNNEI. The J segment lost 3 bases and the V segment lost 8 bases, leaving 1 base of the junction unmatched.

This CDR3 is CASSFGQGARQPQHF. CDR3 DNA sequence: TGCGCCAGCAGCTTCGGACAGGGGGCACGGCAGCCCCAGCATTTT. The gene calls are TRBV5-1 and TRBJ1-5; 11 nucleotides line up with TRBD1. Germline V gene data show CDR1 as SGHRS and CDR2 as YFSETQ. This CDR3 is 15 amino acids long. V gave up 2 bases and J gave up 7 bases; unmatched junction bases: 5.

V is TRBV6-1 and J is TRBJ1-6, with TRBD1 as a possible D gene (6 bases). Trimming left V 6 bases short and J 10 bases short, with 16 bases between. This CDR3 has 14 amino acids. CDR1 and CDR2 from the germline V gene are MNHNS and SASEGT. The CDR3 protein is CASSPPGADSPLHF. CDR3 nucleotide sequence: TGTGCCAGCAGCCCACCAGGGGCGGACTCACCCCTCCACTTT.

This clonotype was detected ten times or more. The J gene is TRBJ2-6, the V gene TRBV19, with no clear D. From germline, CDR1 is LNHDA and CDR2 SQIVND (reference sequence). Trimming cost V 3 bases and J 0 bases, with 6 bases left between them. The CDR3 sequence is 15 residues long. CDR3 coding DNA: TGTGCCAGTAGTATTAAGAGCTCTGGGGCCAACGTCCTGACTTTC. Translating it yields CASSIKSSGANVLTF.

This clonotype turned up a few times. A read error is likely, as this CDR3 ends without the conserved phenylalanine or tryptophan. This chain links TRBV12-3 or TRBV12-4 with TRBJ1-1, with a weak D call TRBD1 (5 bases). The CDR3 sequence is 15 residues long. Trimming pared 0 bases from V and 0 bases from J, leaving 8 bases between. CDR3 sequence: CASSLATGLNTEAFL. The CDR3 region has the DNA TGTGCCAGCAGTTTAGCGACGGGACTGAACACTGAAGCTTTCCTT.